These T cell receptor beta chains were read from a single sample in a study of T cells expressing NK-cell markers. TCRdb reprocessed the 5' RACE reads, keeping one entry per CDR3 protein, no DNA. The sample data list 250,000 to 300,000 distinct CDR3 sequences. The sequencing input was blood T cells: a sorted CD56 or NKG2C T cell subset, CD4+ or CD8+ T cells, or bulk PBMC T cells (not recorded which). The receptors were gathered from a man younger than 35 in good health. The CDR3 runs from the conserved cysteine through the conserved F or W. Each record gives: J gene, V gene, CDR3 protein.

TRBJ1-3 TRBV7-9 CASSPTETGVRNTIYF
TRBJ1-1 TRBV7-2 CASSLVGPAEAFF
TRBJ2-7 TRBV20-1 CSAPRGGDYEQYF
TRBJ1-2 TRBV5-1 CASSFGQDYGYTF
TRBJ1-2 TRBV5-1 CASSSGQRGGYTF
TRBJ2-3 TRBV29-1 CSVEAAISTDTQYF
TRBJ2-5 TRBV7-2 CASSLPGVQETQYF
TRBJ1-2 TRBV19 CASEALTAPNYGYTF
TRBJ2-3 TRBV7-2 CASSMEAGVAQYF
TRBJ2-3 TRBV25-1 CASSDLREGFTDTQYF
TRBJ2-1 TRBV29-1 CSVKPSGSYNEQFF
TRBJ2-1 TRBV29-1 CSVDGGTSGYNEQFF
TRBJ2-5 TRBV29-1 CSAERGSLLAQYF
TRBJ2-2 TRBV29-1 CSVGKTGELFF
TRBJ2-2 TRBV18 CASSPSQGNTGELFF
TRBJ2-3 TRBV7-3 CASSPSRRSDTQYF
TRBJ2-3 TRBV3-1 CASTPQWRTDTQYF
TRBJ2-5 TRBV25-1 CASSDTDRWRETQYF
TRBJ2-2 TRBV12-3/TRBV12-4 CASSLPASTGELFF
TRBJ2-3 TRBV30 CASTGQSSTDTQYF
TRBJ2-7 TRBV10-3 CAISQRTAGVTYEQYF
TRBJ1-1 TRBV14 CASSQGVRNTEAFF
TRBJ2-1 TRBV27 CASYSYNEQFF
TRBJ1-2 TRBV6-5 CASSSADGYYGYTF
TRBJ2-7 TRBV4-2 CASSHRDVGSYEQYF
TRBJ1-1 TRBV12-3/TRBV12-4 CASSPDNLIVVEAFF
TRBJ2-3 TRBV2 CASSEDYTDTQYF
TRBJ2-1 TRBV5-1 CASSLPGTSGRSYNEQFF
TRBJ1-6 TRBV5-1 CASSFRSDRRRNSPLHF
TRBJ2-5 TRBV4-2 CASSQEGGRTQETQYF
TRBJ2-7 TRBV12-3/TRBV12-4 CASSLGLGGQASEQYF
TRBJ1-1 TRBV7-2 CASSSGLNGVAAFF
TRBJ2-1 TRBV10-2 CASSESGLYNEQFF
TRBJ2-2 TRBV11-1 CASSSKTGTTGELFF
TRBJ2-5 TRBV11-2 CASSWQTGKETQYF
TRBJ1-6 TRBV20-1 CSARDLEIGLDNSPLHF
TRBJ2-3 TRBV20-1 CSSRESKGHRDGGTQYF
TRBJ1-1 TRBV28 CASSLSFPGQSDTEAFF
TRBJ2-7 TRBV9 CASSLADSAVNEQYF
TRBJ2-6 TRBV12-3/TRBV12-4 CASSLVGGGSGANVLTF
TRBJ1-3 TRBV6-5 CASSYIDWTGSGNTIYF
TRBJ2-1 TRBV12-3/TRBV12-4 CASDNSYNEQFF
TRBJ1-1 TRBV12-3/TRBV12-4 CASSVQGANTEAFF
TRBJ2-3 TRBV4-3 CASSQALAGFDSAQYF
TRBJ1-5 TRBV12-3/TRBV12-4 CASSYEPSANQPQHF
TRBJ2-3 TRBV12-3/TRBV12-4 CASSRQTPLRGQGDTQYF
TRBJ2-2 TRBV24-1 CATSDSRTPNTGELFF
TRBJ1-5 TRBV12-3/TRBV12-4 CASSSDGRLNQPQHF
TRBJ1-6 TRBV7-9 CASSLAQGPLHF
TRBJ2-1 TRBV29-1 CSVGPRSRGVRSEQFF
TRBJ2-4 TRBV12-3/TRBV12-4 CASSPGQPMNIQYF
TRBJ2-5 TRBV6-5 CASSYVRASKETQYF
TRBJ1-2 TRBV20-1 CSARSSRGVDGYTF
TRBJ1-2 TRBV29-1 CSVVVSGPGYTF
TRBJ2-7 TRBV18 CASSPPRAKGSEQYF
TRBJ2-3 TRBV29-1 CSVGLRSTDTQYF
TRBJ1-1 TRBV5-1 CASSWVGENTEAFF
TRBJ1-5 TRBV5-6 CASSITGTGGRNQPQHF